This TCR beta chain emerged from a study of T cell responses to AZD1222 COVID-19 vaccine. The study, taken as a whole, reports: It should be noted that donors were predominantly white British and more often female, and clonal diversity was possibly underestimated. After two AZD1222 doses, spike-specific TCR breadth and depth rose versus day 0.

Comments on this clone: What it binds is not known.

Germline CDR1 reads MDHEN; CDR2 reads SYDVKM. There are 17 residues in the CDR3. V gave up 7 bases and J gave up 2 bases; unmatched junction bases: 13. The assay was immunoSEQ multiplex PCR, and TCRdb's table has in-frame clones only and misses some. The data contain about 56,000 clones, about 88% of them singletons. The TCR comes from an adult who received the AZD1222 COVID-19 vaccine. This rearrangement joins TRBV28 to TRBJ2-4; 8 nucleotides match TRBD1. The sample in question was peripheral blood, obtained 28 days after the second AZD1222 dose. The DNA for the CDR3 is TGTGCCAGCACGGGTGGGACAGGAATTTGGACCAAAAACATTCAGTACTTC. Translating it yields CASTGGTGIWTKNIQYF. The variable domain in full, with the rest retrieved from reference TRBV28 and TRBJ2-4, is DVKVTQSSRYLVKRTGEKVFLECVQDMDHENMFWYRQDPGLGLRLIYFSYDVKMKEKGDIPEGYSVSREKKERFSLILESASTNQTSMYLCASTGGTGIWTKNIQYFGAGTRLSVL.